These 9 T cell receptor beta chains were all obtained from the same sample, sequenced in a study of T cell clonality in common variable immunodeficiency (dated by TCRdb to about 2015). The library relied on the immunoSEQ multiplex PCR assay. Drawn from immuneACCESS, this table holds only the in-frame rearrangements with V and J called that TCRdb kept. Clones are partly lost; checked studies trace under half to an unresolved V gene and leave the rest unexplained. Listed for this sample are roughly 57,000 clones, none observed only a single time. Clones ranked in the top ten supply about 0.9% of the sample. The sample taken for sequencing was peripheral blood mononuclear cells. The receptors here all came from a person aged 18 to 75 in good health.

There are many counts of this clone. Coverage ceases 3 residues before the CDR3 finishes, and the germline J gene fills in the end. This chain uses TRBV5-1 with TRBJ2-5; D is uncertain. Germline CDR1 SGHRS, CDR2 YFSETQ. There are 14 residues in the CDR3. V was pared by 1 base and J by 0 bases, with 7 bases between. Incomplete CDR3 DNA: TGCGCCAGCAGCTTGCCAGGAGACCAAGAGACC. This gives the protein CASSLPGDQET. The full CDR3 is CASSLPGDQETQYF.

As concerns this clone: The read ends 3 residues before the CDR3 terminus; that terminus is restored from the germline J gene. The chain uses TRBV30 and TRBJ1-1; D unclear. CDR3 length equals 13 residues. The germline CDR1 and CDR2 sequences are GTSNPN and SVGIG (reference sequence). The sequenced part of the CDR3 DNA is TGTGCCTGGAGTGTAGGCGGGAGTATGCTT. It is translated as CAWSVGGSML. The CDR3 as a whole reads CAWSVGGSMLAFF.

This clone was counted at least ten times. The CDR3 sequence is CSASEGAGWYGYTF. Partial CDR3 DNA: TGCAGTGCTAGCGAGGGGGCGGGTTGGTATGGC. The chain has TRBV20-1 and TRBJ1-2; TRBD1 aligns across 7 bases. Sequencing ends 3 residues short of the CDR3 end; the germline J gene provides the rest. V shed 3 bases, J shed 5 bases, and the junction held 9 bases outside the gene matches. Germline V gives CDR1 DFQATT, CDR2 SNEGSKA (reference sequence). The CDR3 is 14 residues long.

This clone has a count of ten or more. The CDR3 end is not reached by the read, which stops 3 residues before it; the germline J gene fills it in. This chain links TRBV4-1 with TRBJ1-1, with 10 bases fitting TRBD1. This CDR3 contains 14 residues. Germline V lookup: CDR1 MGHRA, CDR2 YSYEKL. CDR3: CASSQPGQGRGAFF. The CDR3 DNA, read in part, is TGCGCCAGCAGCCAGCCGGGACAGGGGAGGGGC.

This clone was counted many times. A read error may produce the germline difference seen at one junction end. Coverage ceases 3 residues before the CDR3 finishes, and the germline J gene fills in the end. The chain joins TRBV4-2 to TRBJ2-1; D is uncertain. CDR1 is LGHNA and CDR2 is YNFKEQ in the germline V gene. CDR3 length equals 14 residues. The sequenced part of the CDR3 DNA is TGCGCCAGCAGCCAAGATCTCCTAGACGGTGAG. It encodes CASSQDLLDGE. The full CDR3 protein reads CASSQDLLDGEQFF.

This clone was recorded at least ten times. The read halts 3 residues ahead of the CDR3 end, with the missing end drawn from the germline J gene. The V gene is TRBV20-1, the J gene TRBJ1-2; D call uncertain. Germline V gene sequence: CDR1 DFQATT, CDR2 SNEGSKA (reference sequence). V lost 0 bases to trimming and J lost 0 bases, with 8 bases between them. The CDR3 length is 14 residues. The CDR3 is CSARDRGSNYGYTF. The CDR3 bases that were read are TGCAGTGCTAGAGATCGAGGGTCTAACTATGGC.

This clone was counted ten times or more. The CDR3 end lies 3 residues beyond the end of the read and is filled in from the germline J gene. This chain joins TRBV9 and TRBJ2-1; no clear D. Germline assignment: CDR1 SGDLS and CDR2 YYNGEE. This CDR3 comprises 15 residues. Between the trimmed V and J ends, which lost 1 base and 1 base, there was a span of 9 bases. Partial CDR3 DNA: TGTGCCAGCAGCGTAACGTTAAGGTCCTACAATGAG. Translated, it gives CASSVTLRSYNE. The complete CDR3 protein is CASSVTLRSYNEQFF.

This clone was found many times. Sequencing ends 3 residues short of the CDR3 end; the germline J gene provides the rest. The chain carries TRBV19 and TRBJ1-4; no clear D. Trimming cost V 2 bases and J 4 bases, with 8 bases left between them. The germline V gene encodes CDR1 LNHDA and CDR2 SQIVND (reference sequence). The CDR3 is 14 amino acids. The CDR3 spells CASSIRAVNEKLFF. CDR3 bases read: TGTGCCAGTAGTATAAGAGCCGTTAATGAAAAA.

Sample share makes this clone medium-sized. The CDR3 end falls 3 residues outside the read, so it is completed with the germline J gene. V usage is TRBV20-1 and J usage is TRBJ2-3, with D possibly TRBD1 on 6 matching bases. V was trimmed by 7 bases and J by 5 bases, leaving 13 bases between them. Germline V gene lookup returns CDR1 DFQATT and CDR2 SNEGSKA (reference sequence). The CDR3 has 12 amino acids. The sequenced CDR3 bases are TGCAGTGTCCCACAGGGTCAAGATACG. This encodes CSVPQGQDT. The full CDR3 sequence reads CSVPQGQDTQYF.